What follows are 5 T cell receptor beta chains derived from one specimen sequenced in a study of brain T cells in children with intractable seizures. Data came from immunoSEQ multiplex PCR; TCRdb stores just in-frame clones and leaves some out. The table lists roughly 120,000 clones, around 94% of them singletons. The specimen comprised peripheral blood, sampled at surgery. The receptors shown here come from a boy younger than two with hemimegalencephaly and intractable seizures.

The gene calls are TRBV12-5 and TRBJ1-2, with D maybe TRBD1 (5 bases). The CDR3 loop spans 16 amino acids. V was clipped by 0 bases and J by 0 bases, with 11 bases between them. From germline, CDR1 is LGHNT and CDR2 FRNRAP. CDR3 sequence (DNA): TGTGCTAGTGGTTTGGTCACGGGGGGAACTAACTATGGCTACACCTTC. Protein sequence: CASGLVTGGTNYGYTF.

This clone occurred once. The V and J genes are TRBV6-5 and TRBJ2-1; TRBD1 matches at 7 bases. CDR1 MNHEY and CDR2 SVGAGI come from the germline V gene. This CDR3 contains 12 residues. The V and J ends lost 7 bases and 12 bases, in that order; junction bases with no gene match: 9. CDR3 sequence reads: CASTRTGWGQFF. The CDR3, as DNA: TGTGCCAGCACCCGGACAGGATGGGGGCAGTTCTTC.

This clone was counted once. This chain connects TRBV10-3 to TRBJ2-7, with 7 bases matching TRBD2. The CDR3 is 14 amino acids. After removal of 6 bases from V and 3 bases from J, the junction contained 8 bases not matched to a gene. Germline CDR1 reads ENHRY; CDR2 reads SYGVKD. The CDR3 spells CAIRPGTIDYEQYF. Written as DNA, the CDR3 is TGTGCCATCAGACCTGGGACTATCGACTACGAGCAGTACTTC.

This clone was detected only once. The V call is TRBV11-2, the J call TRBJ2-3; possible D gene TRBD2, 5 bases. The V end was cut by 7 bases, the J end by 5 bases, with 16 bases between. The CDR3 loop spans 14 amino acids. Germline CDR1 SGHAT, CDR2 FQNNGV. The CDR3 protein is CASILWNAGDTQYF. The CDR3 coding sequence is TGTGCCAGCATCCTATGGAACGCGGGAGATACGCAGTATTTT.

The genes are TRBV5-6 and TRBJ2-1; D may be TRBD1 or TRBD2 (5 bases each). The CDR3 sequence is 13 residues long. From germline, CDR1 is SGHDT and CDR2 YYEEEE. Trimming left V 4 bases short and J 8 bases short, with 13 bases between. The CDR3 spells CASSAGARDEQFF. DNA of the CDR3: TGTGCCAGCAGCGCCGGGGCCCGAGATGAGCAGTTCTTC.